The T cell receptor beta chain described here comes from a study of blood T cell repertoires in COVID-19. This table comes from immunoSEQ multiplex PCR, and its TCRdb copy is limited to in-frame clones, with some not included. This sample carries about 51,000 clones, 86% of them seen once, and the ten largest clones take 3.5% to 5%. This CDR3 region has 13 residues. Germline CDR1 reads MGHRA; CDR2 reads YSYEKL. V was pared by 1 base and J by 10 bases, with 8 bases between. The source material was peripheral blood. The chain joins TRBV4-1 to TRBJ1-6, with D perhaps matching TRBD1 (5 bases). The receptor comes from an elderly man with active COVID-19. The CDR3 DNA follows: TGCGCCAGCAGCCAAGCGACAGTATCACCCCTCCACTTT. This codes for CASSQATVSPLHF.